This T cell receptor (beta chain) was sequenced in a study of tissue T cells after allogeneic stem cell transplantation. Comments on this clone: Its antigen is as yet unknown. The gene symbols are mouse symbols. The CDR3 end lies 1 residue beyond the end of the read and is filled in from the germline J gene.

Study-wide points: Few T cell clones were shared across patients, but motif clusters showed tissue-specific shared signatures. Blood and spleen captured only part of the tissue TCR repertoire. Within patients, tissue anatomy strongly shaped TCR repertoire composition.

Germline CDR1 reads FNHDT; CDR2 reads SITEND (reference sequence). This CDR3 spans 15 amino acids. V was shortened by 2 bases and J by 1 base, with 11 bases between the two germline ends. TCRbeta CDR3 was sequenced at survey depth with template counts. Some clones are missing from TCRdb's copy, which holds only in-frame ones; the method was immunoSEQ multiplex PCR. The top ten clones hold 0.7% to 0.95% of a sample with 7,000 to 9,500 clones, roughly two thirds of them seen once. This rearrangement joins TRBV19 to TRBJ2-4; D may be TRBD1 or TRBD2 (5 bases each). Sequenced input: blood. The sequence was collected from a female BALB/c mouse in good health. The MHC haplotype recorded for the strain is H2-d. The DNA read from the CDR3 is TGTGCCAGCAGTATGGGGAGGGGCGGTCAAAACACCTTGTAC. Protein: CASSMGRGGQNTLY. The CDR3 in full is CASSMGRGGQNTLYF.